This T cell receptor beta chain was retrieved from a study of T cell responses to AZD1222 COVID-19 vaccine. Study results and limitations: Every sample of the repertoires postdated the peak T cell response. Reports say nearly half of spike-specific TCRs go after unmutated variant regions.

Trimming cost V 5 bases and J 4 bases, with 17 bases left between them. The CDR3 spans 15 residues. Germline V gives CDR1 LNHDA, CDR2 SQIVND (reference sequence). In the case of this clone: As yet, its antigen is unknown.

Assay: immunoSEQ multiplex PCR; the TCRdb copy retains only in-frame clones and omits some. The sample lists 100,000 to 140,000 clones, roughly 90% occurring once. The sequenced sample was peripheral blood, obtained 28 days after the second AZD1222 dose. V and J are TRBV19 and TRBJ1-1; D unresolved. The receptor's source is an adult who received the AZD1222 COVID-19 vaccine. The CDR3 is CASSLWGKEPTEAFF. The DNA for the CDR3 is TGTGCCAGTAGTCTCTGGGGTAAGGAACCCACTGAAGCTTTCTTT.